This T cell receptor beta chain was profiled in a study of T cell repertoires and HLA-DP antigens. Turning to the study itself: CD4+ T cells were cocultured with HeLa cells expressing HLA-DP. Study observations and caveats: Against one allele, clones undetected before culture averaged approximately 35%; against the other, 50% to 65%.

CD4+ cells expanded for approximately 16 days were restimulated around 26 h with allogeneic-DPB1 HeLa cells. Cells were stimulated with HeLa cells transduced with HLA-DPA1/DPB1, HLA-DM, invariant chain and CD80. Untouched CD4+ T cells were isolated by negative selection, averaging around 98% purity. The primer mix covered 54 TRBV segments and 13 TRBJ segments. Clones were read by immunoSEQ multiplex PCR, and TCRdb kept only the in-frame ones, dropping some. This repertoire shows under 2,500 clones, less than 80% found once; its top ten account for approximately 27%. Germline loops: CDR1 SGHAT, CDR2 FQNNGV. The V and J ends lost 3 bases and 2 bases respectively, with 7 bases between them. The CDR3 length is 13 residues.

Sequencing input: CD137- CD4+ T cells from cultured PBMCs. The chain uses TRBV11-2 and TRBJ2-5; a weak D match, TRBD2 (5 bases). The sequence was obtained from a woman aged 18-30 years in good health and CMV-seronegative. The CDR3 spells CASSFRLQETQYF. CDR3 coding DNA: TGTGCCAGCAGCTTCAGACTACAAGAGACCCAGTACTTC. The variable domain in full, completed from reference TRBV11-2 and TRBJ2-5, reads EAGVAQSPRYKIIEKRQSVAFWCNPISGHATLYWYQQILGQGPKLLIQFQNNGVVDDSQLPKDRFSAERLKGVDSTLKIQPAKLEDSAVYLCASSFRLQETQYFGPGTRLLVL.